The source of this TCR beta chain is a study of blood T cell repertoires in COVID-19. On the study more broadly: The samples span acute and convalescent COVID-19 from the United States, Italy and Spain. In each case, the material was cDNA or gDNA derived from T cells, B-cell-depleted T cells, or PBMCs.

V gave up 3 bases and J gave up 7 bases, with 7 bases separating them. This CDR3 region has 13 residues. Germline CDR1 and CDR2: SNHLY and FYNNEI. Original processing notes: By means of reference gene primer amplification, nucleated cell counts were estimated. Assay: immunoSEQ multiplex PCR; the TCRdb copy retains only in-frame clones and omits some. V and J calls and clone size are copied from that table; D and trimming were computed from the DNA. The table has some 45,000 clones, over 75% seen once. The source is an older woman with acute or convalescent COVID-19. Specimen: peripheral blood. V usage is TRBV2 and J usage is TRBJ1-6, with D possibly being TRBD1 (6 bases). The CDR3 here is CASSEDRNSPLHF. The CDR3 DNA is TGTGCCAGCAGTGAGGACAGAAATTCACCCCTCCACTTT.